This T cell receptor (beta chain) was captured in a study of T cells in Graves' hyperthyroidism and ophthalmopathy. General observations from the study: Blood also contained most expanded thyroid clonotypes above 0.001.

PBMCs were collected from a 10 ml volume of fresh peripheral blood. This clonotype occurred many times. Its cognate antigen is unknown. Researchers amplified the TCR beta CDR3 regions from RNA transcripts. The primer set for the first-round RT-PCR of the TCR CDR3 was HTBI. Via MiXCR, TCRdb re-called the multiplex PCR reads, giving one row per CDR3 protein. The sample holds around 300,000 distinct CDR3 sequences, about 16% seen once. Trimming left V 6 bases short and J 0 bases short, with 14 bases between. This CDR3 is 15 amino acids long. The germline CDR1 and CDR2 sequences are SGHAT and FQNNGV. Sequenced: blood. V and J are TRBV11-2 and TRBJ1-2; D perhaps matches TRBD1 (5 bases). The receptor comes from a woman aged 45 to 65 with Graves' hyperthyroidism that later progressed to Graves' ophthalmopathy. CDR3 protein: CASSLQPTANYGYTF. In DNA, the CDR3 is TGTGCCAGCAGTCTTCAGCCGACAGCTAACTATGGCTACACCTTC.